The clone carrying this T cell receptor (beta chain) has a count of ten or more. Its antigen is not identified. Treatment was busulfan-fludarabine conditioning, a marrow graft, and cyclophosphamide on days +3 and +4. The source of the sample is a study of T cells after posttransplantation cyclophosphamide. Study-wide findings and caveats: Blood and skin or GI T cell repertoires showed limited TRB overlap.

Using immunoSEQ multiplex PCR, the repertoire was profiled, and TCRdb retains in-frame clones only, with some absent. The table lists around 26,000 clones, with no singletons. CDR3 length equals 13 residues. Germline loops: CDR1 SGHRS, CDR2 YFSETQ. V lost 6 bases and J 9 bases, leaving 16 bases between the germline ends. J is TRBJ2-4 and V is TRBV5-1, with D perhaps TRBD1 (6 bases). This TCR was recovered from a young adult male patient who received an allogeneic stem cell transplant from a related donor, was CMV-positive, and had no GVHD. Some T cells could come from the graft donor. Source: PBMCs, taken after allogeneic stem cell transplant with posttransplant cyclophosphamide. The CDR3 loop reads CASKWTDLSIQYF. In DNA form, the CDR3 reads TGCGCCAGCAAATGGACAGATCTCTCCATTCAGTACTTC.